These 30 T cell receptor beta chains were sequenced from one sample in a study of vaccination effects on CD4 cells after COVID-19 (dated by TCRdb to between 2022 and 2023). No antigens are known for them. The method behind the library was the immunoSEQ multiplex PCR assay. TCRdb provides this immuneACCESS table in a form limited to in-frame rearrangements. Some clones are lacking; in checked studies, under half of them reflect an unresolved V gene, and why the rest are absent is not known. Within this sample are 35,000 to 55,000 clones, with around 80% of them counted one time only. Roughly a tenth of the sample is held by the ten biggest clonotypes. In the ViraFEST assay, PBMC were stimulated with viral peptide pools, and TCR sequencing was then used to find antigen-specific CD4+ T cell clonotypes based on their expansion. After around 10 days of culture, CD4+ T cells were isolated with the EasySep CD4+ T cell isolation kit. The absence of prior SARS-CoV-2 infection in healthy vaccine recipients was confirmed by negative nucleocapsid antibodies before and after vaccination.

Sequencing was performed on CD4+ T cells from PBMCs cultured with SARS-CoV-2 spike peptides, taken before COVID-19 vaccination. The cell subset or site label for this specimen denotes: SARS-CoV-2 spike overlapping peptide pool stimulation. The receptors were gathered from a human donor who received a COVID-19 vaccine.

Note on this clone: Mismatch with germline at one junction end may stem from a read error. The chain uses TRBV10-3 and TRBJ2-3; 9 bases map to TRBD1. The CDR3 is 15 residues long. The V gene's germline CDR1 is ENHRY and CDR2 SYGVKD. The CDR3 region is CAISPQTGGTDTQYF. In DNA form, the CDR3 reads TGTGCCATCAGTCCCCAAACAGGGGGCACGGATACGCAGTATTTT.

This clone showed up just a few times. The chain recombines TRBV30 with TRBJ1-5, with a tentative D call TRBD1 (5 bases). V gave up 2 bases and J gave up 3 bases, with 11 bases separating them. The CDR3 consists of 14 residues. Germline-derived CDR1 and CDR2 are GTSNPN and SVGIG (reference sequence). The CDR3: CAWSSAGVNQPQHF. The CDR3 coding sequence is TGTGCCTGGAGTAGTGCGGGGGTCAATCAGCCCCAGCATTTT.

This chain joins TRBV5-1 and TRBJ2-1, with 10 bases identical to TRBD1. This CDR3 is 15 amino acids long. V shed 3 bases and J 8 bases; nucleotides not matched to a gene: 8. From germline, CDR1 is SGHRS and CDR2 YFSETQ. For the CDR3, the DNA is TGCGCCAGCAGCTATTTAGGACAGGGGGTTTATGAGCAGTTCTTC. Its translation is CASSYLGQGVYEQFF. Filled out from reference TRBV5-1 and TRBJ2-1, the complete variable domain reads KAGVTQTPRYLIKTRGQQVTLSCSPISGHRSVSWYQQTPGQGLQFLFEYFSETQRNKGNFPGRFSGRQFSNSRSEMNVSTLELGDSALYLCASSYLGQGVYEQFFGPGTRLTVL.

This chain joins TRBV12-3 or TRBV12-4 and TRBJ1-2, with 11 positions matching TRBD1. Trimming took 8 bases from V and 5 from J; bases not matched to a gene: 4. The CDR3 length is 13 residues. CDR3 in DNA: TGTGCCAGCTGCCGGGACAGGGGGTATGGCTACACCTTC. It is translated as CASCRDRGYGYTF.

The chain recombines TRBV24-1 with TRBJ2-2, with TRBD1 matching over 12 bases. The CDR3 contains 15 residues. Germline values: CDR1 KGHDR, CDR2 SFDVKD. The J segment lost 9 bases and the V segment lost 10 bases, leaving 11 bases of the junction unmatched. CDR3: CATATGQGAGWELFF. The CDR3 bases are TGTGCCACAGCGACGGGACAGGGGGCGGGATGGGAGCTGTTTTTT.

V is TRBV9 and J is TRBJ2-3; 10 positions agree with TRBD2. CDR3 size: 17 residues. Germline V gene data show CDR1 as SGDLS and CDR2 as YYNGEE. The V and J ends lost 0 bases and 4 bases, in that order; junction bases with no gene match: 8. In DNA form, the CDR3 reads TGTGCCAGCAGCGTAGGGGAGCGGGGGGGCCGGTCAGATACGCAGTATTTT. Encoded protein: CASSVGERGGRSDTQYF.

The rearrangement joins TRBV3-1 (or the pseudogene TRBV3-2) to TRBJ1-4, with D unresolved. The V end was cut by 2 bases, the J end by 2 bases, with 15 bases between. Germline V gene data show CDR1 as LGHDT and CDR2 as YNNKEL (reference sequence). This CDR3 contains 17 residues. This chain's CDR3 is CASSQYMAGMTNEKLFF. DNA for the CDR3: TGTGCCAGCAGCCAATACATGGCGGGGATGACTAATGAAAAACTGTTTTTT.

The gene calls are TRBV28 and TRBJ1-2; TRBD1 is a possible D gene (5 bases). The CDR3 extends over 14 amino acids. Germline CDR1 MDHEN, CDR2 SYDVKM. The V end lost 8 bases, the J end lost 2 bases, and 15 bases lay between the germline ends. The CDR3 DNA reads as TGTGCCAGCGGGGACCGGGTCTCAAACTATGGCTACACCTTC. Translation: CASGDRVSNYGYTF.

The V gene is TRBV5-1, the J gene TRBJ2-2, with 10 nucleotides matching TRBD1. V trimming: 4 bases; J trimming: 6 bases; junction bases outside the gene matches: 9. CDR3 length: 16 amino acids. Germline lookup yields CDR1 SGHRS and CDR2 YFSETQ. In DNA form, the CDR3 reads TGCGCCAGCAGCGTGCAGGGACAGGGGAGCTCCGGGGAGCTGTTTTTT. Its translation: CASSVQGQGSSGELFF.

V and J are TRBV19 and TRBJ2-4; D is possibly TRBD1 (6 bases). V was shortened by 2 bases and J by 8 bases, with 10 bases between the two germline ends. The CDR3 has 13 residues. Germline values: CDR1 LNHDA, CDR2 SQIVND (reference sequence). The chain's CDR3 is CASSITGSDIQYF. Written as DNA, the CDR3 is TGTGCCAGTAGTATAACAGGGAGTGACATTCAGTACTTC.

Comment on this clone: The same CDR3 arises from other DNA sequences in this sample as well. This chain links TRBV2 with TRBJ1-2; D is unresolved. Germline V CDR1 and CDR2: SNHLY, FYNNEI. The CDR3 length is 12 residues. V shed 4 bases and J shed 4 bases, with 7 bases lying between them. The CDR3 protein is CASSAGSYGYTF. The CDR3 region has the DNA TGTGCCAGCAGTGCCGGCTCCTATGGCTACACCTTC. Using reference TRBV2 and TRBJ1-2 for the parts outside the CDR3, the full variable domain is EPEVTQTPSHQVTQMGQEVILRCVPISNHLYFYWYRQILGQKVEFLVSFYNNEISEKSEIFDDQFSVERPDGSNFTLKIRSTKLEDSAMYFCASSAGSYGYTFGSGTRLTVV.

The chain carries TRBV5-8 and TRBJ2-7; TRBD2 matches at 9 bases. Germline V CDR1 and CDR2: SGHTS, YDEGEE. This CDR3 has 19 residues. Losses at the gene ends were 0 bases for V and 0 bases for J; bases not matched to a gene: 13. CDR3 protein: CASSLAPGRGGRSSYEQYV. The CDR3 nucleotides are TGTGCCAGCAGCTTGGCCCCAGGGCGGGGGGGCCGCAGCTCCTACGAGCAGTACGTC.

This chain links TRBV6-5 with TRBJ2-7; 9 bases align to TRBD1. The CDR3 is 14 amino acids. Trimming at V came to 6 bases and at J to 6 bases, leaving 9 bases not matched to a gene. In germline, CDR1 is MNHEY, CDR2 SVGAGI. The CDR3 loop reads CASSPDRGFGEQYV. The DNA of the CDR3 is TGTGCCAGCAGCCCGGACAGGGGATTCGGCGAGCAGTACGTC.

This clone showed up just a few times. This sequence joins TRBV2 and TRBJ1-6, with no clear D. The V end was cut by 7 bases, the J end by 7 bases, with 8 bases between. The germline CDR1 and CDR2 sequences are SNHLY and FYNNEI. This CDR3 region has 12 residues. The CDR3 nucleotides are TGTGCCAGCAACGAGCGGAATTCACCCCTCCACTTT. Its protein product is CASNERNSPLHF. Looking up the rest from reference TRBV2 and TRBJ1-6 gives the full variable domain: EPEVTQTPSHQVTQMGQEVILRCVPISNHLYFYWYRQILGQKVEFLVSFYNNEISEKSEIFDDQFSVERPDGSNFTLKIRSTKLEDSAMYFCASNERNSPLHFGNGTRLTVT.

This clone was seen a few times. CDR3 sequence reads: CASSQQAGFTGELFF. The CDR3 DNA reads as TGTGCCAGCAGCCAACAGGCAGGGTTCACCGGGGAGCTGTTTTTT. The chain couples TRBV14 to TRBJ2-2, with D perhaps TRBD1 (5 bases). V dropped 2 bases and J dropped 4 bases, with 11 bases sitting between them. Germline loops: CDR1 SGHDN, CDR2 FVKESK. The CDR3 has 15 amino acids. Combining the CDR3 with reference TRBV14 and TRBJ2-2 gives the whole variable domain EAGVTQFPSHSVIEKGQTVTLRCDPISGHDNLYWYRRVMGKEIKFLLHFVKESKQDESGMPNNRFLAERTGGTYSTLKVQPAELEDSGVYFCASSQQAGFTGELFFGEGSRLTVL.

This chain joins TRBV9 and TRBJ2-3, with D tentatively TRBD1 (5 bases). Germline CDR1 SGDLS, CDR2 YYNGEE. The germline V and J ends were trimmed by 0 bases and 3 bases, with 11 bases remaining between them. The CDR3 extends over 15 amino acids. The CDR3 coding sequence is TGTGCCAGCAGCGTAGCGGGCAGGGAAACAGATACGCAGTATTTT. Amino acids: CASSVAGRETDTQYF.

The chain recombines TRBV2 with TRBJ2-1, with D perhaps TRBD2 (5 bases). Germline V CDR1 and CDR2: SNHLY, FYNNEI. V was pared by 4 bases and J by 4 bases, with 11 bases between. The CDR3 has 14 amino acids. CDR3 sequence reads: CASSVWTSYNEQFF. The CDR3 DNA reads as TGTGCCAGCAGTGTTTGGACTTCTTACAATGAGCAGTTCTTC.

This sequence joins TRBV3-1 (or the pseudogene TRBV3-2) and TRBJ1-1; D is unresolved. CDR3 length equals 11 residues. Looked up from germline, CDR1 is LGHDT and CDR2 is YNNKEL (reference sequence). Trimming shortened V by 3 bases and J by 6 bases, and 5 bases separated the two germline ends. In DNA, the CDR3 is TGTGCCAGCAGCCACTTGGCTGAAGCTTTCTTT. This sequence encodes CASSHLAEAFF.

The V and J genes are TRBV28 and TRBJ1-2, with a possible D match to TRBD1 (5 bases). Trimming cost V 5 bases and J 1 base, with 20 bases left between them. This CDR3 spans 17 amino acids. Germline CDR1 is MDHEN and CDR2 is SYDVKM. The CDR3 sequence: CASSPPGTQPINYGYTF. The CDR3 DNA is TGTGCCAGCAGTCCCCCCGGGACGCAACCTATTAACTATGGCTACACCTTC.

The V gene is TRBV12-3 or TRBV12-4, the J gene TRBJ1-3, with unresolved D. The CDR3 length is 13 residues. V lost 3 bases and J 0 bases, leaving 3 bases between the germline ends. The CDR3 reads CASSFGSGNTIYF. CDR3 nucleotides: TGTGCCAGCAGTTTCGGCTCTGGAAACACCATATATTTT.

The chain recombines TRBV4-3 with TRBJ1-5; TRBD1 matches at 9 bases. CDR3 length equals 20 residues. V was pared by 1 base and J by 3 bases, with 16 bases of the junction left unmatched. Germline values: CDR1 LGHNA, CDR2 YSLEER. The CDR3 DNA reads TGCGCCAGCAGCCAAGGAGTCTTAATCTCGGACAGGGGACTCAATCAGCCCCAGCATTTT. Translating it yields CASSQGVLISDRGLNQPQHF.

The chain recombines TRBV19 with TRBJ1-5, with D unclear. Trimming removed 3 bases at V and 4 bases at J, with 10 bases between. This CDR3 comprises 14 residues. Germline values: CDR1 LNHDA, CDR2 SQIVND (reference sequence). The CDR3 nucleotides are TGTGCCAGTAGTATTTGGGCCCAGAATCAGCCCCAGCATTTT. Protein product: CASSIWAQNQPQHF. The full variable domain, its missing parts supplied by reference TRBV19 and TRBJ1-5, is DGGITQSPKYLFRKEGQNVTLSCEQNLNHDAMYWYRQDPGQGLRLIYYSQIVNDFQKGDIAEGYSVSREKKESFPLTVTSAQKNPTAFYLCASSIWAQNQPQHFGDGTRLSIL.

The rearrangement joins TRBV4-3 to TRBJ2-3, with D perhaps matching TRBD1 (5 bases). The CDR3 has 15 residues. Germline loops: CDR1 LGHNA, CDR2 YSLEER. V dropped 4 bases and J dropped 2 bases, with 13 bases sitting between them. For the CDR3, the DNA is TGCGCCAGCAGCCGGCTAGGGGCCTCCACAGATACGCAGTATTTT. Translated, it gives CASSRLGASTDTQYF.

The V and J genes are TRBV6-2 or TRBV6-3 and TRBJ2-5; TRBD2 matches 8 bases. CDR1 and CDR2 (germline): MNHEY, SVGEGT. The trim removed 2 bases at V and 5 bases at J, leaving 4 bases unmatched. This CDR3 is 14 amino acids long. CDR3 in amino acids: CASSYERGRETQYF. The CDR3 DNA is TGTGCCAGCAGTTACGAGCGGGGGCGGGAGACCCAGTACTTC.

CDR3 sequence: CASSPGRSGNTIYF. The CDR3 DNA sequence: TGTGCCAGCAGCCCCGGCCGCTCTGGAAACACCATATATTTT. This chain connects TRBV5-5 to TRBJ1-3; D uncertain. Trimming removed 4 bases at V and 0 bases at J, with 8 bases between. Per germline, CDR1 SGHKS and CDR2 YYEKEE (reference sequence). The CDR3 totals 14 residues.

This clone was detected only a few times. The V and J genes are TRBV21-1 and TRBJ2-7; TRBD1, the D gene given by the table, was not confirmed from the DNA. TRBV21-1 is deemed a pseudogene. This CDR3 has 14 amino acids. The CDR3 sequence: CARRQGARPYEQYV. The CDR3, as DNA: TGTGCCAGAAGACAGGGGGCTAGACCCTACGAGCAGTACGTC.

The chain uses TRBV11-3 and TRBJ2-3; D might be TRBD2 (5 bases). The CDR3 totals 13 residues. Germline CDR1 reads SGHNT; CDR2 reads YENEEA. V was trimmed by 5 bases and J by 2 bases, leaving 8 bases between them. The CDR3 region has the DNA TGTGCCAGCAGCCGGACTCTCACAGATACGCAGTATTTT. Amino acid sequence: CASSRTLTDTQYF.

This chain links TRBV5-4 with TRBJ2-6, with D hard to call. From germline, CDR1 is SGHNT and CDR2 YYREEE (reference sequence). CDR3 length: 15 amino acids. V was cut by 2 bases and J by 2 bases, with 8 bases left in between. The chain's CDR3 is CASSFGATGANVLTF. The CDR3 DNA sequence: TGTGCCAGCAGCTTCGGTGCCACTGGGGCCAACGTCCTGACTTTC. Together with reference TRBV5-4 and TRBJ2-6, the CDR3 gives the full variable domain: ETGVTQSPTHLIKTRGQQVTLRCSSQSGHNTVSWYQQALGQGPQFIFQYYREEENGRGNFPPRFSGLQFPNYSSELNVNALELDDSALYLCASSFGATGANVLTFGAGSRLTVL.

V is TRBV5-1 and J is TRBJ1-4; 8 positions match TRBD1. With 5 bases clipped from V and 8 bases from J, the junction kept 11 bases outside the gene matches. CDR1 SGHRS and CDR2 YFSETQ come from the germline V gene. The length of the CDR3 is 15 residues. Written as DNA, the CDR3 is TGCGCCAGCAGGCGTCAAACAGGGGGAGGCGAAAAACTGTTTTTT. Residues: CASRRQTGGGEKLFF. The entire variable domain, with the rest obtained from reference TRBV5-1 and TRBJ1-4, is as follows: KAGVTQTPRYLIKTRGQQVTLSCSPISGHRSVSWYQQTPGQGLQFLFEYFSETQRNKGNFPGRFSGRQFSNSRSEMNVSTLELGDSALYLCASRRQTGGGEKLFFGSGTQLSVL.

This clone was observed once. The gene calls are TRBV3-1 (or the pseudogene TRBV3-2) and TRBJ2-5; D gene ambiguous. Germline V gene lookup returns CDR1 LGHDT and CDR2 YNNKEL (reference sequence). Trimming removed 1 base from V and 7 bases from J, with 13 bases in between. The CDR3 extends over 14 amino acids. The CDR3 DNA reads TGTGCCAGCAGCCAAGCGGTACGGCCTGGGACCCAGTACTTC. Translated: CASSQAVRPGTQYF.